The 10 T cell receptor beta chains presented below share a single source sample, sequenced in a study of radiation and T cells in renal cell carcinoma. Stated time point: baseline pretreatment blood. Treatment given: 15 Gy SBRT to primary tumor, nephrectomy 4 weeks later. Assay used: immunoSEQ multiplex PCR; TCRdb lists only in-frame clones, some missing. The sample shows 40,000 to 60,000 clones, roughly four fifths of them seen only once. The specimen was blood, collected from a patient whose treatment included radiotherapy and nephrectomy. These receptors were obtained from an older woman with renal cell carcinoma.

For the CDR3, the DNA is TGTGCCAGCAGTGAAGGGCCACCGAACACTGAAGCTTTCTTT. Its translation: CASSEGPPNTEAFF. The chain combines TRBV2 with TRBJ1-1; D is uncertain. Trimming cost V 1 base and J 1 base, with 7 bases left between them. CDR3 length: 14 residues. Germline V CDR1 and CDR2: SNHLY, FYNNEI. The full variable domain, completed using reference TRBV2 and TRBJ1-1, is EPEVTQTPSHQVTQMGQEVILRCVPISNHLYFYWYRQILGQKVEFLVSFYNNEISEKSEIFDDQFSVERPDGSNFTLKIRSTKLEDSAMYFCASSEGPPNTEAFFGQGTRLTVV.

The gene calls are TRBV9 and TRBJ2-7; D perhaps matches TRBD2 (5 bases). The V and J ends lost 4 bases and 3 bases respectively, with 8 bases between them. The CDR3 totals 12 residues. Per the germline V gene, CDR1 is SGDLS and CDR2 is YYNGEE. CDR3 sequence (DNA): TGTGCCAGCAGCCCTCGGGGCTACGAGCAGTACTTC. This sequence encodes CASSPRGYEQYF. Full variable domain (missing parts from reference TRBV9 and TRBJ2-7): DSGVTQTPKHLITATGQRVTLRCSPRSGDLSVYWYQQSLDQGLQFLIQYYNGEERAKGNILERFSAQQFPDLHSELNLSSLELGDSALYFCASSPRGYEQYFGPGTRLTVT.

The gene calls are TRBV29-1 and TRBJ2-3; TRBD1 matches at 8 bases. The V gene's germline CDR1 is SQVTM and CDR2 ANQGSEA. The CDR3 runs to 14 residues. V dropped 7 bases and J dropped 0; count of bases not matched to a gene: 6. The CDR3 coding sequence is TGCAGCGGTTCCCGACAGGGGAGCACAGATACGCAGTATTTT. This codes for CSGSRQGSTDTQYF.

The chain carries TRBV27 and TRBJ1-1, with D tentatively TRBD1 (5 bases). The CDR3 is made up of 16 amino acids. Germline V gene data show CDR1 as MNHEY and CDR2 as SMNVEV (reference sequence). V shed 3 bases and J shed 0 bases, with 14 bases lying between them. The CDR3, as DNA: TGTGCCAGCAGTTTTATGGGAGACAGAGTGAACACTGAAGCTTTCTTT. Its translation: CASSFMGDRVNTEAFF.

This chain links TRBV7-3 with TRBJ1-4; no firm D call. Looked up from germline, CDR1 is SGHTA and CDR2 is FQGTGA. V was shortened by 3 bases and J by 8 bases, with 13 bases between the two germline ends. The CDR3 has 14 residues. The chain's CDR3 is CASSFAGVREKLFF. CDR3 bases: TGTGCCAGCAGCTTTGCAGGCGTTAGGGAAAAACTGTTTTTT.

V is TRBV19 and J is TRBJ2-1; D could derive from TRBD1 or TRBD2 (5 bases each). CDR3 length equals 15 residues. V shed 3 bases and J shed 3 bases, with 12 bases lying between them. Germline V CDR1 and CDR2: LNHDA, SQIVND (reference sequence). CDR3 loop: CASSIAGDDYNEQFF. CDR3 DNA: TGTGCCAGTAGTATCGCTGGGGACGACTACAATGAGCAGTTCTTC.

The CDR3 nucleotides are TGTGCCAGCAGCCCGGGACTAGCGGACTCTCAAGAGACCCAGTACTTC. Translated, it gives CASSPGLADSQETQYF. J is TRBJ2-5 and V is TRBV7-7, with 11 bases identical to TRBD2. The CDR3 totals 16 residues. Trimming took 5 bases from V and 2 from J; bases not matched to a gene: 7. Germline CDR1 SSHAT, CDR2 FNYEAQ (reference sequence).

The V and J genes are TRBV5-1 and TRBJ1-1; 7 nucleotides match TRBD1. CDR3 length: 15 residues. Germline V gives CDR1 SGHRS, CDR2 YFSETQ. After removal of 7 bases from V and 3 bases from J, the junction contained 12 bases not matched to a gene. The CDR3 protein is CASRTTGYGDTEAFF. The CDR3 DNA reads TGCGCCAGCCGAACGACAGGGTACGGTGACACTGAAGCTTTCTTT.

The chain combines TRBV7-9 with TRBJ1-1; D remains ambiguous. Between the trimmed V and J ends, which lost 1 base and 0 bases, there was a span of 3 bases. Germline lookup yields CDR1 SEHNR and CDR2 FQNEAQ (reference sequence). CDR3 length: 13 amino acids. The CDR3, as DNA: TGTGCCAGCAGCTTAGGGATGAACACTGAAGCTTTCTTT. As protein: CASSLGMNTEAFF.

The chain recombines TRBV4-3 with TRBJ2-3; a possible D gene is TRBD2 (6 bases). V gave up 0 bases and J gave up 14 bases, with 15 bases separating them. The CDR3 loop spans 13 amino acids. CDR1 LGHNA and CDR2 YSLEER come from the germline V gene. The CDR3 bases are TGCGCCAGCAGCCAAGATGTGGGTCTAGCGAGGTATTTT. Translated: CASSQDVGLARYF.